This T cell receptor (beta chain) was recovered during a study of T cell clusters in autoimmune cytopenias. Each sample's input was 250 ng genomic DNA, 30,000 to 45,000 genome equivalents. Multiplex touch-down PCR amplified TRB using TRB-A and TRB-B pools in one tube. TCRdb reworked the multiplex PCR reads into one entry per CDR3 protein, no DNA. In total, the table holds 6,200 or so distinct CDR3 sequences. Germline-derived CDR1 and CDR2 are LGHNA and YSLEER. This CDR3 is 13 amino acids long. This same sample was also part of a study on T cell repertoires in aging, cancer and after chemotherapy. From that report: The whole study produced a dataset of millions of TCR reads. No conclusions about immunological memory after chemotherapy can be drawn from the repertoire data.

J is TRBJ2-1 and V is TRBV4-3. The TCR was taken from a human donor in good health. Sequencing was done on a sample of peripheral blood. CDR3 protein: CASSQVSYNEQFF.